The clone carrying this T cell receptor (beta chain) appeared a single time. This entry belongs to a study of control samples from healthy donors and cancer patients. Clones were read by immunoSEQ multiplex PCR, and TCRdb kept only the in-frame ones, dropping some. This repertoire shows about 71,000 clones, roughly 91% found once; its top ten account for around a fifth. The CDR3 spans 17 residues. The germline gives CDR1 LGHDT, CDR2 YNNKEL (reference sequence). V dropped 1 base and J dropped 4; count of bases not matched to a gene: 8. Source material: PBMCs. The source of this sequence is a man in his 60s with lung cancer. The chain combines TRBV3-1 (or the pseudogene TRBV3-2) with TRBJ2-1, with 9 positions matching TRBD2. The CDR3, as DNA: TGTGCCAGCAGCCAAGGAACGGCGGGGGGGCCATACAATGAGCAGTTCTTC. Translation gives CASSQGTAGGPYNEQFF.